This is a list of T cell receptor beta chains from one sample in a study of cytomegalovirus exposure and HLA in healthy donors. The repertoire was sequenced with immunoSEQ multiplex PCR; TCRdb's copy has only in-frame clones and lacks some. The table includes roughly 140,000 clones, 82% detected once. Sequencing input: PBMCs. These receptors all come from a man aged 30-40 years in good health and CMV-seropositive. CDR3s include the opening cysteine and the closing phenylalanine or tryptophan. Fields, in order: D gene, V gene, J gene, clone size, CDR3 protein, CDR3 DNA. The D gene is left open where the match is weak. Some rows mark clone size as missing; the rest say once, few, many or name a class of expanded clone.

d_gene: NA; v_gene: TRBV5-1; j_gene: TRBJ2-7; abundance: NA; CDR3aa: CASSWDTSRGNEQYF; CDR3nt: TGCGCCAGCAGCTGGGATACTTCCAGGGGTAACGAGCAGTACTTC
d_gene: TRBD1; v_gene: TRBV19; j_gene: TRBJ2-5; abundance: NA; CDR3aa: CASSTTGRETQYF; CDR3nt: TGTGCCAGTAGTACGACAGGGAGAGAGACCCAGTACTTC
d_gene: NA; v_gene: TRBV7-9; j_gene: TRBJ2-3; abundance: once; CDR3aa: CASSSTFGGPGRF; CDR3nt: TGTGCCAGCAGCTCGACCTTCGGGGGGCCTGGGAGGTTT
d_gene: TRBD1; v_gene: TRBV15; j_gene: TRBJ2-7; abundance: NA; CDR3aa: CATSRDSGTADEQYF; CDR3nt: TGTGCCACCAGCAGAGATTCGGGGACAGCTGACGAGCAGTACTTC
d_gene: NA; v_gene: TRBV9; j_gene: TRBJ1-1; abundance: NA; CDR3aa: CASSVGGGLAFF; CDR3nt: TGTGCCAGCAGCGTAGGCGGCGGCTTAGCTTTCTTT
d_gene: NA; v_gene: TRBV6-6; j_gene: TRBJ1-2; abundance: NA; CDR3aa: CASSYSISGDYGYTF; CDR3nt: TGTGCCAGCAGTTACTCGATTTCAGGGGACTATGGCTACACCTTC
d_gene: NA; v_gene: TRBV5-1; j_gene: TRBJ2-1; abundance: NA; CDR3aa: CASSLESRLALRYNEQFF; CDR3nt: TGCGCCAGCAGCTTGGAGTCCCGGCTAGCTCTAAGGTACAATGAGCAGTTCTTC
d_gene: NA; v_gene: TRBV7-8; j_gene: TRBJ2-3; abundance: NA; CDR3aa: CASSLEGTAGDTQYF; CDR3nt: TGTGCCAGCAGCTTAGAAGGGACAGCGGGAGATACGCAGTATTTT
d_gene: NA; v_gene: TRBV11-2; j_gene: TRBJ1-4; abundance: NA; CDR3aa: CASSLVFTPDSNEKLFF; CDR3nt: TGTGCCAGCAGCTTAGTGTTCACGCCGGACTCTAATGAAAAACTGTTTTTT
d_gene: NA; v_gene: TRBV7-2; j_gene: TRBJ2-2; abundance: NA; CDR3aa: CASSLYEGDGELFF; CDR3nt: TGTGCCAGCAGCCTCTACGAGGGGGACGGGGAGCTGTTTTTT
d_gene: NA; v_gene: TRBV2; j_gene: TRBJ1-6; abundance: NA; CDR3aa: CASSVGAESSYNSPLHF; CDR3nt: TGTGCCAGCAGTGTAGGGGCGGAGAGCTCCTATAATTCACCCCTCCACTTT
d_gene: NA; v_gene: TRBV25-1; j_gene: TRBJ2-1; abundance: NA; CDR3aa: CASSPRVARHNEQFF; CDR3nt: TGTGCCAGCAGTCCGCGGGTAGCGCGTCACAATGAGCAGTTCTTC
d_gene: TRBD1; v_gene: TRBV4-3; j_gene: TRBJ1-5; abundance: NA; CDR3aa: CASSQEGTGSNQPQHF; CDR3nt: TGCGCCAGCAGCCAAGAGGGGACAGGGAGCAATCAGCCCCAGCATTTT
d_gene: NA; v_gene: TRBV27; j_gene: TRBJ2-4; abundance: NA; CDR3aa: CASSLGPLHIQYF; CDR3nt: TGTGCCAGCAGTTTAGGGCCCCTCCACATTCAGTACTTC
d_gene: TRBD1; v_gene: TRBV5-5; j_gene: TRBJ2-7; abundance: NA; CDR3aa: CASRRPGQKAHEQYF; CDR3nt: TGTGCCAGCAGGCGACCGGGACAGAAGGCCCACGAGCAGTACTTC
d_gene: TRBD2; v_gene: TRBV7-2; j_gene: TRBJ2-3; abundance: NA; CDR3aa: CASSSLAGGTADTQYF; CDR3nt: TGTGCCAGCAGCTCCCTAGCGGGGGGGACGGCAGATACGCAGTATTTT
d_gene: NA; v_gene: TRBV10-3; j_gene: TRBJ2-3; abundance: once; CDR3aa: CAISESTSASTDTQYF; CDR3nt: TGTGCCATCAGTGAGTCGACTAGTGCTAGCACAGATACGCAGTATTTT
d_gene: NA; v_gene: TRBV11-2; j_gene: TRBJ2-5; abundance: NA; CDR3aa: CASSPTPWGEETQYF; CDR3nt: TGTGCCAGCAGCCCCACGCCGTGGGGGGAAGAGACCCAGTACTTC
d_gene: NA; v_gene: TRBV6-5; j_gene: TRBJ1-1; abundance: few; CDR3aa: CASSYSVALNTEAFF; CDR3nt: TGTGCCAGCAGTTACTCGGTAGCGCTGAACACTGAAGCTTTCTTT
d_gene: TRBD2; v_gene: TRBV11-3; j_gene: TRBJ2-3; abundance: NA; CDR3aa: CASSTGLAGGTDTQYF; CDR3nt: TGTGCCAGCAGCACCGGACTAGCGGGGGGCACAGATACGCAGTATTTT
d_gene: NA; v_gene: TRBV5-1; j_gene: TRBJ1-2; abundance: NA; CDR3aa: CASSPQGTYGYTF; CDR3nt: TGCGCCAGCAGCCCGCAGGGTACCTATGGCTACACCTTC
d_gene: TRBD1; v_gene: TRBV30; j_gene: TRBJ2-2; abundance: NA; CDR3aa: CAWNLLQGKNTGELFF; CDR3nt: TGTGCCTGGAATCTACTACAGGGGAAGAACACCGGGGAGCTGTTTTTT
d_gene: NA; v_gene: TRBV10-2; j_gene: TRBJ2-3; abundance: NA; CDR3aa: CASRASNTDTQYF; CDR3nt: TGCGCCAGCAGGGCTAGCAACACAGATACGCAGTATTTT
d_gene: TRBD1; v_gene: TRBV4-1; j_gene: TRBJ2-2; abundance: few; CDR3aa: CASSLDRSNTGELFF; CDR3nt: TGCGCCAGCAGCCTGGACAGGTCGAACACCGGGGAGCTGTTTTTT
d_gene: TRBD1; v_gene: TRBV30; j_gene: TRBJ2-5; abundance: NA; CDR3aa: CASTGNEETQYF; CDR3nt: TGTGCCTCGACAGGGAATGAAGAGACCCAGTACTTC
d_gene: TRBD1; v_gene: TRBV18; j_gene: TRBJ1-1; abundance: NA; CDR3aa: CASSPLTGTVNTEAFF; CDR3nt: TGTGCCAGCTCACCCCTCACCGGGACAGTGAACACTGAAGCTTTCTTT
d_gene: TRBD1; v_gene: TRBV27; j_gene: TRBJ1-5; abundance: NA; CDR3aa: CASSLRSTTGGSSMQPQHF; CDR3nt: TGTGCCAGCAGTTTAAGATCGACCACAGGGGGCAGTTCGATGCAGCCCCAGCATTTT
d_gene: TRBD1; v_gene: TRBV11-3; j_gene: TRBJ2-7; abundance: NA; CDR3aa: CASSTRTGTLYEQYF; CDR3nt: TGTGCCAGCAGCACCCGGACAGGGACGCTCTACGAGCAGTACTTC
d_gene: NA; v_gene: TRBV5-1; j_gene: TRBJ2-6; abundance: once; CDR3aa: CASRGQLSGANVLTF; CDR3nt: TGCGCCAGCAGAGGACAGCTGTCTGGGGCCAACGTCCTGACTTTC
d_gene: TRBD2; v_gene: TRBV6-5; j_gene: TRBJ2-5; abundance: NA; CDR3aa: CASRTGTSKETQYF; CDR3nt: TGTGCCAGCAGAACCGGGACTAGCAAGGAGACCCAGTACTTC
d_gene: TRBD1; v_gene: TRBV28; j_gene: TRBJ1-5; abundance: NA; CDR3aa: CASSLESVQGLNQPQHF; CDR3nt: TGTGCCAGCAGTTTAGAAAGTGTACAGGGGCTTAATCAGCCCCAGCATTTT
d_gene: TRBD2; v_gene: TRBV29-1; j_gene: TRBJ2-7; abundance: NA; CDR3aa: CSAAGLAGGTYEQYF; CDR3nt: TGCAGCGCCGCCGGACTAGCGGGAGGGACCTACGAGCAGTACTTC
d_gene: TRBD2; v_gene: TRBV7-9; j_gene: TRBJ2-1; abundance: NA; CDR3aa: CASSPRTSVNNEQFF; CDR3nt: TGTGCCAGCAGCCCAAGGACTAGCGTGAACAATGAGCAGTTCTTC
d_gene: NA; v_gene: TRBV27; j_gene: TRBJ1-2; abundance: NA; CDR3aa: CASSLTGTRYGYTF; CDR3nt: TGTGCCAGCAGTTTAACAGGGACCCGCTATGGCTACACCTTC
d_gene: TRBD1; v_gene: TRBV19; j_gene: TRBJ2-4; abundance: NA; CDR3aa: CASSTRDRIAKNIQYF; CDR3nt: TGTGCCAGTAGTACCCGGGACAGAATAGCCAAAAACATTCAGTACTTC
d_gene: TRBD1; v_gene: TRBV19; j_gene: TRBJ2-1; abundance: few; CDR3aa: CASSISGQFPYNEQFF; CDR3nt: TGTGCCAGTAGTATATCGGGACAGTTCCCCTACAATGAGCAGTTCTTC
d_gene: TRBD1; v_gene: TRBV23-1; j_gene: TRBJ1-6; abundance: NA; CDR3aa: CASTKPGQVNSPLHF; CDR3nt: TGCGCCAGCACCAAACCGGGACAGGTAAATTCACCCCTCCACTTT
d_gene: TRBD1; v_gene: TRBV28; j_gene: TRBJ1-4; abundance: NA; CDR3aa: CASIRDRRGEKLFF; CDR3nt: TGTGCCAGCATCCGGGACAGGCGAGGTGAAAAACTGTTTTTT
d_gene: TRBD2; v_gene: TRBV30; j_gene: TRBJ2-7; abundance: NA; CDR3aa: CAWSLSGKDYEQYF; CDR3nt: TGTGCCTGGAGTTTAAGCGGGAAGGACTACGAGCAGTACTTC
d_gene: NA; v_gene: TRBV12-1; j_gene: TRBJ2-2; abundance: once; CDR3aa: CASSSDRVGTGELFF; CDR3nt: TGTGCCAGCAGCTCGGACAGGGTTGGCACCGGGGAGCTGTTTTTT
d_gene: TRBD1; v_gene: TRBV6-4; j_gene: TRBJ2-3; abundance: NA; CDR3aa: CASSDSQGADTQYF; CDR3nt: TGTGCCAGCAGTGACTCTCAGGGGGCAGATACGCAGTATTTT
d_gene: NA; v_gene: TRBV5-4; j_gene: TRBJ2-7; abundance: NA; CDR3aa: CASSSRSGPSSYEQYF; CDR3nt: TGTGCCAGCAGCTCGAGGAGCGGGCCCAGCTCCTACGAGCAGTACTTC
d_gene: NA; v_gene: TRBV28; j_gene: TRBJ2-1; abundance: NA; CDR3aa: CASSLFLGAGNEQFF; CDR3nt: TGTGCCAGCAGTTTATTTCTGGGGGCTGGCAATGAGCAGTTCTTC
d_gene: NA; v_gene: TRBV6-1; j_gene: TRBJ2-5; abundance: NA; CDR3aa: CASRTLSGVRETQYF; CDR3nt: TGTGCCAGCAGGACGCTCTCGGGGGTAAGAGAGACCCAGTACTTC